This T cell receptor (beta chain) is from a study of blood T cell repertoires in COVID-19. Turning to the study itself: Samples taken during acute and convalescent COVID-19 were collected in the United States, Italy and Spain.

The CDR3 consists of 15 residues. CDR1 is MNHEY and CDR2 is SMNVEV in the germline V gene (reference sequence). The J segment lost 4 bases and the V segment lost 5 bases, leaving 8 bases of the junction unmatched. As handled by the study authors: The authors estimated nucleated cell counts from reference gene primer amplification. Clones were read by immunoSEQ multiplex PCR, and TCRdb kept only the in-frame ones, dropping some. V and J calls and clone size are copied from that table; D and trimming were computed from the DNA. The sample lists 200,000 to 250,000 clones; roughly 81% were seen once. V and J are TRBV27 and TRBJ1-2; 9 bases are a match to TRBD1. Sequences were obtained from peripheral blood. The clonotype comes from a man in his forties or fifties with acute or convalescent COVID-19. The CDR3 is CASSTRQGGAYGYTF. The DNA of the CDR3 is TGTGCCAGCAGTACACGACAGGGGGGTGCCTATGGCTACACCTTC.